This T cell receptor (beta chain) was captured in a study of T cell responses to AZD1222 COVID-19 vaccine. Findings of the study overall: Just a handful of people given AZD1222 tested seropositive at baseline. The CD4 TCRs associated with vaccination extended across spike and predominated at 160-218 and 743-854.

TCRdb's copy holds only in-frame clones and misses some; the assay was immunoSEQ multiplex PCR. Found here are under 150,000 clones, about 90% of them singletons; the top ten hold just over 5.5%. The germline V gene encodes CDR1 PRHDT and CDR2 FYEKMQ (reference sequence). The CDR3 totals 17 residues. V dropped 0 bases and J dropped 2; count of bases not matched to a gene: 1. Concerning this clone: Its antigen is still unknown.

The TCR comes from an adult in good health. The sequenced sample was peripheral blood, obtained on day 0 of AZD1222 vaccination. The rearrangement uses TRBV13 and TRBJ2-3; 14 bases align to TRBD2. The CDR3 loop is CASSLGGLAGVTDTQYF. In nucleotides, the CDR3 is TGTGCCAGCAGCTTAGGGGGACTAGCGGGGGTCACAGATACGCAGTATTTT. Combining the CDR3 with reference TRBV13 and TRBJ2-3 gives the whole variable domain AAGVIQSPRHLIKEKRETATLKCYPIPRHDTVYWYQQGPGQDPQFLISFYEKMQSDKGSIPDRFSAQQFSDYHSELNMSSLELGDSALYFCASSLGGLAGVTDTQYFGPGTRLTVL.